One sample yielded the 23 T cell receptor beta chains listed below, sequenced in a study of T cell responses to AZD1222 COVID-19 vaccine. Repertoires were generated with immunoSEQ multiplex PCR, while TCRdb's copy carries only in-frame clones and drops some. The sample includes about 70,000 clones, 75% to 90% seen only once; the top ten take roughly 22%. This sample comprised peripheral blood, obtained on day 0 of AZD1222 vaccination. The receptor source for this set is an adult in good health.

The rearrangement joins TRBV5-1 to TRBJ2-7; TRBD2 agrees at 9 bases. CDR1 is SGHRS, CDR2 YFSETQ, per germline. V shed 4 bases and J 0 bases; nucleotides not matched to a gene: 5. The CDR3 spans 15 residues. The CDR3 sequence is CASSRDSGSSYEQYF. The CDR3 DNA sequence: TGCGCCAGCAGCCGGGATAGCGGGAGCTCCTACGAGCAGTACTTC. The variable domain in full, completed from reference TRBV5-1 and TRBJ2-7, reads KAGVTQTPRYLIKTRGQQVTLSCSPISGHRSVSWYQQTPGQGLQFLFEYFSETQRNKGNFPGRFSGRQFSNSRSEMNVSTLELGDSALYLCASSRDSGSSYEQYFGPGTRLTVT.

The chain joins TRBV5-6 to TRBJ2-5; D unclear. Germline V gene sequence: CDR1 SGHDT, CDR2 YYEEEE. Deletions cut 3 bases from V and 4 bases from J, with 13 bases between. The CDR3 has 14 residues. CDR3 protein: CASSSSGRLETQYF. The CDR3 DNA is TGTGCCAGCAGCTCCTCCGGGCGGCTAGAGACCCAGTACTTC.

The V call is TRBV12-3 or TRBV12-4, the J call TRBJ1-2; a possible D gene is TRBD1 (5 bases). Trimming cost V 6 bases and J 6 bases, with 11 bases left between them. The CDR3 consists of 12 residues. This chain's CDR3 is CASSPAGHGYTF. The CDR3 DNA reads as TGTGCCAGCAGCCCCGCAGGGCATGGCTACACCTTC.

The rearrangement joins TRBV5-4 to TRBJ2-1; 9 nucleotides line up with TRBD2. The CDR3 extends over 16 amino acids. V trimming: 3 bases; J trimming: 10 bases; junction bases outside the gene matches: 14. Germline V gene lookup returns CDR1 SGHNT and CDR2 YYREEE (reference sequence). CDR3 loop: CASSSYSGSWSGEQFF. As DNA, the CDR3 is TGTGCCAGCAGCTCCTATAGCGGGAGCTGGTCAGGAGAGCAGTTCTTC.

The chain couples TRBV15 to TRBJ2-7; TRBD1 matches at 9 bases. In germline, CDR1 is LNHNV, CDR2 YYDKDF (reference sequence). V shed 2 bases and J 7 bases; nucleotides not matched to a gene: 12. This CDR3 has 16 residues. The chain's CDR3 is CATSRTRTPGQGEQYF. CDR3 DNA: TGTGCCACCAGCAGAACACGTACCCCGGGACAGGGTGAGCAGTACTTC.

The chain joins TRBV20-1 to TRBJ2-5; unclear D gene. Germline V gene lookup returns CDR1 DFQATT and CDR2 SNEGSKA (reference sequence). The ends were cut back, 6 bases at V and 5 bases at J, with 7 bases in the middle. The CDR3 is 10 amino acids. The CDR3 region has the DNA TGCAGTGCGGAACGGGAGACCCAGTACTTC. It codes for CSAERETQYF.

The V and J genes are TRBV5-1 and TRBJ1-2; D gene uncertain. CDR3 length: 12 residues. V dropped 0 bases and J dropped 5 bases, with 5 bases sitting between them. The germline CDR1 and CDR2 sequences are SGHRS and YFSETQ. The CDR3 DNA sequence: TGCGCCAGCAGCTTGGCCGAATATGGCTACACCTTC. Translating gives CASSLAEYGYTF. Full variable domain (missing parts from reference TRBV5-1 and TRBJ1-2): KAGVTQTPRYLIKTRGQQVTLSCSPISGHRSVSWYQQTPGQGLQFLFEYFSETQRNKGNFPGRFSGRQFSNSRSEMNVSTLELGDSALYLCASSLAEYGYTFGSGTRLTVV.

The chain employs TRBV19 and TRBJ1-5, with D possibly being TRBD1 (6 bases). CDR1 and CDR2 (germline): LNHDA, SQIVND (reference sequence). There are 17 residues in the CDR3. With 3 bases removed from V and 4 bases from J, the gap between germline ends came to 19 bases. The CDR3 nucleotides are TGTGCCAGTAGTATTTGGCCCTCACAGGGTGGAAATCAGCCCCAGCATTTT. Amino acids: CASSIWPSQGGNQPQHF. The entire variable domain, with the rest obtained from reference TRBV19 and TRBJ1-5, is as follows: DGGITQSPKYLFRKEGQNVTLSCEQNLNHDAMYWYRQDPGQGLRLIYYSQIVNDFQKGDIAEGYSVSREKKESFPLTVTSAQKNPTAFYLCASSIWPSQGGNQPQHFGDGTRLSIL.

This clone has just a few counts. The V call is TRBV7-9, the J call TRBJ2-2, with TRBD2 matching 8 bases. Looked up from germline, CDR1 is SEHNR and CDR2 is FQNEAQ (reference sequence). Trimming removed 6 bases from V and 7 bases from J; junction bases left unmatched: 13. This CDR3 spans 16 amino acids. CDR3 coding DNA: TGTGCCAGCAGTTCAATAGCGGGACTGAACGACGGGGAGCTGTTTTTT. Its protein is CASSSIAGLNDGELFF.

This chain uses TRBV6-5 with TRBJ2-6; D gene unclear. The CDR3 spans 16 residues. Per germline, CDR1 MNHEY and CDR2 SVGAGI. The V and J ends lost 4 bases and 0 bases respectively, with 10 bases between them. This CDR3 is CASSWGSISGANVLTF. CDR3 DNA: TGTGCCAGCAGTTGGGGTTCGATCTCTGGGGCCAACGTCCTGACTTTC.

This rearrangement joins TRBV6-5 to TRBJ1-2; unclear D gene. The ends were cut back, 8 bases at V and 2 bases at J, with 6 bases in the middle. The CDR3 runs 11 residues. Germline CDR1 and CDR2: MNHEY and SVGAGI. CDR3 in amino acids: CASLSNYGYTF. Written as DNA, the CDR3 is TGTGCCAGCTTAAGCAACTATGGCTACACCTTC.

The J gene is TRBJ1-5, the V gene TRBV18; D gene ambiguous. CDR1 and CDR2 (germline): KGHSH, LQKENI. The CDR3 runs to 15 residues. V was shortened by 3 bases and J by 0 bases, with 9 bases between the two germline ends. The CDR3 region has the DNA TGTGCCAGCTCACCGAGTTCAGATAGCAATCAGCCCCAGCATTTT. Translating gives CASSPSSDSNQPQHF. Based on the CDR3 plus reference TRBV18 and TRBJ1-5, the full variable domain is NAGVMQNPRHLVRRRGQEARLRCSPMKGHSHVYWYRQLPEEGLKFMVYLQKENIIDESGMPKERFSAEFPKEGPSILRIQQVVRGDSAAYFCASSPSSDSNQPQHFGDGTRLSIL.

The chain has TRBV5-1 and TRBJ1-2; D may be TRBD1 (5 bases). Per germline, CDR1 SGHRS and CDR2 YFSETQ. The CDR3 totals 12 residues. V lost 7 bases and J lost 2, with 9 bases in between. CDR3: CASSGGNYGYTF. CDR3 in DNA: TGCGCCAGCTCGGGGGGAAACTATGGCTACACCTTC.

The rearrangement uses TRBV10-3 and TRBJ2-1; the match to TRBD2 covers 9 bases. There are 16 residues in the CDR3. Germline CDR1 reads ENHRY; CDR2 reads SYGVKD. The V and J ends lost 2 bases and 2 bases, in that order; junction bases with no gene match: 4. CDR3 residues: CAISEPPSGAYNEQFF. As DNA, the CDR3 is TGTGCCATCAGTGAGCCGCCTAGCGGGGCCTACAATGAGCAGTTCTTC.

CDR3 DNA: TGTGCCAGCCCGGGTGATCTAACTGAAGCTTTCTTT. Its translation is CASPGDLTEAFF. The chain couples TRBV30 to TRBJ1-1; D is uncertain. Germline V gene lookup returns CDR1 GTSNPN and CDR2 SVGIG (reference sequence). The CDR3 is made up of 12 amino acids. Trimming stripped 8 bases from V and 5 bases from J, with 15 bases between. The entire variable domain, with the rest obtained from reference TRBV30 and TRBJ1-1, is as follows: SQTIHQWPATLVQPVGSPLSLECTVEGTSNPNLYWYRQAAGRGLQLLFYSVGIGQISSEVPQNLSASRPQDRQFILSSKKLLLSDSGFYLCASPGDLTEAFFGQGTRLTVV.

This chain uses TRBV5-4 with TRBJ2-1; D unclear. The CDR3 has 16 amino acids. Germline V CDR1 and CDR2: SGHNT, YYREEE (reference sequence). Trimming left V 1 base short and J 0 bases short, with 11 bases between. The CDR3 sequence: CASSLYGLSSYNEQFF. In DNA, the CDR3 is TGTGCCAGCAGCTTGTACGGGCTGAGCTCCTACAATGAGCAGTTCTTC.

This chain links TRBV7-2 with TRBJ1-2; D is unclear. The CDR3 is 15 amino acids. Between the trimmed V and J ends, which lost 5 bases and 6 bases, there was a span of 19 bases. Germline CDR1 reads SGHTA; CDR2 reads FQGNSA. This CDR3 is CASSPSFPGLNGYTF. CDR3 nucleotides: TGTGCCAGCAGCCCCTCTTTCCCAGGATTAAATGGCTACACCTTC.

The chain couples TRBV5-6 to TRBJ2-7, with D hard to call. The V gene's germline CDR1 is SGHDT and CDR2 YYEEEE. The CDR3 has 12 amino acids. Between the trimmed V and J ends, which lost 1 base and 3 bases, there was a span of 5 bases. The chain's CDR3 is CASSLFSYEQYF. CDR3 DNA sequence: TGTGCCAGCAGCTTGTTCAGCTACGAGCAGTACTTC. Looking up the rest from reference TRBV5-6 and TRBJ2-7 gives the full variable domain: DAGVTQSPTHLIKTRGQQVTLRCSPKSGHDTVSWYQQALGQGPQFIFQYYEEEERQRGNFPDRFSGHQFPNYSSELNVNALLLGDSALYLCASSLFSYEQYFGPGTRLTVT.

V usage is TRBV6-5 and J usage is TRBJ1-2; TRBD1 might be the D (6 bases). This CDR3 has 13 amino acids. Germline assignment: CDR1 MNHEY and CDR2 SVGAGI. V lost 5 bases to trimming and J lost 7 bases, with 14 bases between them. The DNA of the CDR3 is TGTGCCAGCAGTCAGTGGGCAGGGGCTGGCTACACCTTC. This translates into CASSQWAGAGYTF.

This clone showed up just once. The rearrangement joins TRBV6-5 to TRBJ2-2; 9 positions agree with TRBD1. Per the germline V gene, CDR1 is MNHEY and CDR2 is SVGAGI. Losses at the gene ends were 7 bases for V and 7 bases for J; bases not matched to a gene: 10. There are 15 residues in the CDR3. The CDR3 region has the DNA TGTGCCAGCAACCTACAGGGGGCTTATGGCGGGGAGCTGTTTTTT. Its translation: CASNLQGAYGGELFF.

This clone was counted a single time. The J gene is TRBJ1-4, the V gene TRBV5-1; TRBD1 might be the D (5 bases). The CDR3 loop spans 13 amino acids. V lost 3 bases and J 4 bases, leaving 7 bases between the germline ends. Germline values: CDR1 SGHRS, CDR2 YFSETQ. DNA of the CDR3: TGCGCCAGCAGCTCGACAGTTAATGAAAAACTGTTTTTT. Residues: CASSSTVNEKLFF.

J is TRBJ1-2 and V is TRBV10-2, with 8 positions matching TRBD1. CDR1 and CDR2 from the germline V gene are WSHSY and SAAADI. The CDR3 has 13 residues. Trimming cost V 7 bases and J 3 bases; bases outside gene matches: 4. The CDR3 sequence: CASNQGADYGYTF. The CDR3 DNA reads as TGCGCCAGCAATCAGGGGGCTGACTATGGCTACACCTTC.

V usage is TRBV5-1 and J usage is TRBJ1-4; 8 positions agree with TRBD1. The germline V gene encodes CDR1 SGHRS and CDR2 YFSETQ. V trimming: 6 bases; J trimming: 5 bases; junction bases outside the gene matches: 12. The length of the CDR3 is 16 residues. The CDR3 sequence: CASNEGQGVTNEKLFF. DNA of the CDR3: TGCGCCAGCAATGAAGGACAGGGCGTTACGAATGAAAAACTGTTTTTT. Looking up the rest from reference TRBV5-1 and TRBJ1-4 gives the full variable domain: KAGVTQTPRYLIKTRGQQVTLSCSPISGHRSVSWYQQTPGQGLQFLFEYFSETQRNKGNFPGRFSGRQFSNSRSEMNVSTLELGDSALYLCASNEGQGVTNEKLFFGSGTQLSVL.